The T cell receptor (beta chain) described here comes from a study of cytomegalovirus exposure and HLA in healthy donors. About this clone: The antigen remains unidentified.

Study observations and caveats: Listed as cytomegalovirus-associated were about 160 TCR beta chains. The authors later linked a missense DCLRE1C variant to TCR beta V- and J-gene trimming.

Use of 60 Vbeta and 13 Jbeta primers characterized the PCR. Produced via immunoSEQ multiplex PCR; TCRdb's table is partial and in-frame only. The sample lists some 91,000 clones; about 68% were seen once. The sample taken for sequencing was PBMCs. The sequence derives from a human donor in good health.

The CDR3 here is CASTSTGELFF. DNA of the CDR3: TGTGCCAGCACTTCCACCGGGGAGCTGTTTTTT. V is TRBV6-6 and J is TRBJ2-2, with D unresolved. V shed 7 bases and J shed 4 bases, with 4 bases lying between them. CDR1 is MNHNY and CDR2 is SVGAGI in the germline V gene (reference sequence). The CDR3 spans 11 residues.